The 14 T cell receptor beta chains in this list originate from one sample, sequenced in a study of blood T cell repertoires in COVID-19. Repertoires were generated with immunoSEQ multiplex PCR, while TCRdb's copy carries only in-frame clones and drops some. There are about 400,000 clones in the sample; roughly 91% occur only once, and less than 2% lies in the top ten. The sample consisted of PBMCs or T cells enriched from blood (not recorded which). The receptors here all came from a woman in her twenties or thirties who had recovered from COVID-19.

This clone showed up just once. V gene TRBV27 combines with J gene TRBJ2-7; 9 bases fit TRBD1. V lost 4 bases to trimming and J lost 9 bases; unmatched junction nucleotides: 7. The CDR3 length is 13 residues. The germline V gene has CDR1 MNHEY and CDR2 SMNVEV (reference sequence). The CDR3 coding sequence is TGTGCCAGCAGTTCCGGGACAGGGTATGTGCAGTACTTC. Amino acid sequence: CASSSGTGYVQYF.

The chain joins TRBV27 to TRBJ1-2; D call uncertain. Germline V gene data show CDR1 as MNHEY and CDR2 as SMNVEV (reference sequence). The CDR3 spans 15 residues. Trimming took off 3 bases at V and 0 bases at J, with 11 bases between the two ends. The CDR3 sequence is CASSFLPLANYGYTF. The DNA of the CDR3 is TGTGCCAGCAGTTTTCTGCCACTCGCTAACTATGGCTACACCTTC.

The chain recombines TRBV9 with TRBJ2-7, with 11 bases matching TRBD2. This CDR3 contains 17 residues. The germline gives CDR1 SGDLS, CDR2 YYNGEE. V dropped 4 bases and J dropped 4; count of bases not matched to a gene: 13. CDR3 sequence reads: CASSTRSTSGGVYEQYF. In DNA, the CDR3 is TGTGCCAGCAGCACCCGATCAACTAGCGGGGGAGTATACGAGCAGTACTTC.

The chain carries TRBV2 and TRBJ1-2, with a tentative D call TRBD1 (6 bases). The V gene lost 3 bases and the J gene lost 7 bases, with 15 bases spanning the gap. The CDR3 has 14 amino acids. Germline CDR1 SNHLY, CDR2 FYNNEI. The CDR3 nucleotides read TGTGCCAGCAGTGATAAGGGGGACCTGGTTGGCTACACCTTC. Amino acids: CASSDKGDLVGYTF.

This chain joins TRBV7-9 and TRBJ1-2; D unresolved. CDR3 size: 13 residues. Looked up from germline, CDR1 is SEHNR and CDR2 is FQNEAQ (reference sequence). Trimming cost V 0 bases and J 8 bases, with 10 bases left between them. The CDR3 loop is CASSLARGEGYTF. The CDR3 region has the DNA TGTGCCAGCAGCTTAGCGCGCGGGGAGGGCTACACCTTC.

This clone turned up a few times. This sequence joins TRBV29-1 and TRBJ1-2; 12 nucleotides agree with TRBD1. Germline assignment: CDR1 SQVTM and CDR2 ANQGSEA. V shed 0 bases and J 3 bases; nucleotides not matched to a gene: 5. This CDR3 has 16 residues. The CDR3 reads CSVEDRGTGGDYGYTF. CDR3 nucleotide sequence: TGCAGCGTTGAAGATCGGGGGACAGGGGGCGACTATGGCTACACCTTC.

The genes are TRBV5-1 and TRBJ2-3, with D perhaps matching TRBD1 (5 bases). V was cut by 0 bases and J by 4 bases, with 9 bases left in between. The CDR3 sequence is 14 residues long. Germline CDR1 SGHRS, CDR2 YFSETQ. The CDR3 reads CASSLDQGSDTQYF. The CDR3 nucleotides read TGCGCCAGCAGCTTGGACCAGGGATCAGATACGCAGTATTTT.

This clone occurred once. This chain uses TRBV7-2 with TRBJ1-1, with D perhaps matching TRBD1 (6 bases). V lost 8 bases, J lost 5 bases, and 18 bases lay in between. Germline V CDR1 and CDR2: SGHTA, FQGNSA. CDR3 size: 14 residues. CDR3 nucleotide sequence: TGTGCCAGCCGTTCACAGGGCGGAGGAACTGAAGCTTTCTTT. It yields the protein CASRSQGGGTEAFF.

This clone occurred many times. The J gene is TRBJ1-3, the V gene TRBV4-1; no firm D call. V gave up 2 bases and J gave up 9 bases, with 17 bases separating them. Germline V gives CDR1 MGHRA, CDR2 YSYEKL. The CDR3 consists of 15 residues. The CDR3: CASSQSTLGSGTIYF. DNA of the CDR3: TGCGCCAGCAGCCAATCTACATTGGGGAGCGGCACCATATATTTT.

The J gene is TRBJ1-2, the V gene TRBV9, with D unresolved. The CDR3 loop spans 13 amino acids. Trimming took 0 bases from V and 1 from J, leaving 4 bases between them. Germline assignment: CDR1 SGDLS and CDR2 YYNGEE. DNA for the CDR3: TGTGCCAGCAGCGTAGTAGATAACTATGGCTACACCTTC. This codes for CASSVVDNYGYTF.

The CDR3 here is CASSQGLAEETQYF. The CDR3 nucleotides read TGTGCCAGCAGCCAAGGGCTAGCGGAAGAGACCCAGTACTTC. The chain recombines TRBV3-1 (or the pseudogene TRBV3-2) with TRBJ2-5, with 7 positions matching TRBD2. The CDR3 consists of 14 residues. V was clipped by 1 base and J by 3 bases; unmatched bases: 2. Germline values: CDR1 LGHDT, CDR2 YNNKEL (reference sequence).

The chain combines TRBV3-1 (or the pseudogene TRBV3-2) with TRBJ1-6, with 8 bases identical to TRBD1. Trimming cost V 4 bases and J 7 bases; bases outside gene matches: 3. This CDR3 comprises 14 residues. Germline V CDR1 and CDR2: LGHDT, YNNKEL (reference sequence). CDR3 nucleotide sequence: TGTGCCAGCAGCCCGACAGGGGTCAATTCACCCCTCCACTTT. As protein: CASSPTGVNSPLHF.

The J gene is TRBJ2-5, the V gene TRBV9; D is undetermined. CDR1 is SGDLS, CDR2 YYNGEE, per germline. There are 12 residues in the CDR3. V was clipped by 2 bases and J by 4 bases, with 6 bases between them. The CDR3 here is CASSVTGETQYF. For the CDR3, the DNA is TGTGCCAGCAGCGTCACCGGAGAGACCCAGTACTTC.

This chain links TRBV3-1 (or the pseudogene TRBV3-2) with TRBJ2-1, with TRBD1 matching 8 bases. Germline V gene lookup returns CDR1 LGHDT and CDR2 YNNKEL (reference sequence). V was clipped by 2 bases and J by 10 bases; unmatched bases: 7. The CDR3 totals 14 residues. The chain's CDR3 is CASSQSPRDREQFF. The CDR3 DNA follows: TGTGCCAGCAGCCAAAGCCCTAGGGACAGGGAGCAGTTCTTC.